This TCR beta chain was sequenced during a study of blood T cells in healthy people across ages (dated by TCRdb to 2015 to 2017). Concerning the study at large: Template switching captured roughly one uniquely barcoded TCR beta cDNA molecule per two T cells in model experiments. The study analyzed two additional independent replicas of 1 million unique cDNA reads from the same blood draw for two donors, one aged 18 to 29 and one aged 80 or older. Using deep sequencing normalized with unique cDNA molecular identifiers, the study measured how TCR beta repertoire diversity changes with age. The donors were split into four age groups: young (average around 15 years), middle-aged (39), aged (more than 55) and long-lived (under 90). Donors of different ages were randomly distributed across sequencing lanes to avoid experimental bias. Overall study results and their limits: Conclusive comparison of naive and antigen-experienced compartments was prevented by the profiling of bulk unsorted PBMCs. The CMV infection status of donors was not known, potentially confounding age-related changes in expanded clonotypes. As age increased, observed TCR beta diversity per million T cells dropped in a roughly linear way, and a significant reduction was already evident by age 40. Estimates of total diversity from one million sequenced T cells were regarded as lower bounds and underestimates. There was a strong correlation between observed TCR beta diversity and the percentage of naive T cells measured by flow cytometry. Compared with the aged group, the long-lived group had more naive CD4+ T cells, fewer expanded clones and increased TCR diversity, a pattern suggesting age selection.

The donors were under 40 Caucasian individuals from Russia, aged roughly 6 to 100 years, who were systemically healthy. Each donor gave about 10 milliliters of peripheral blood, drawn into EDTA-treated Vacutainer tubes. Ficoll-Paque density-gradient centrifugation was used to isolate PBMCs, with at least 7 million per sample. Total RNA was extracted from PBMCs with Trizol reagent, with at least 5.5 micrograms obtained per sample. For every donor, flow cytometry on a PBMC aliquot measured the percentage of naive CD45RAhigh/CD27high T cells. Library construction relied on 5' RACE. Sequencing was carried out with an Illumina HiSeq 2500. A second roughly 6 to 11 cycle PCR used a sample-barcoded 5' primer and a J-beta primer mix. A template-switch 5' adaptor carrying 12 random nucleotides introduced a unique molecular identifier onto each TCR beta cDNA molecule. Each sample yielded at least 2.5 million CDR3-containing paired-end reads. First-strand cDNA synthesis was performed from all RNA using the Mint cDNA synthesis kit, with priming by a TRBC-specific oligonucleotide. Following uracil-DNA glycosylase treatment, a first 18-cycle PCR with universal primers M1SS and BC2_uni_R was performed on all cDNA. Per the source publication's procedure: For normalization, 1 million high-quality reads, each with a distinct molecular identifier, were randomly selected from each sample. Reads with shared molecular identifiers were discarded instead of being binned into consensus sequences. MiTCR, with a Q25 quality threshold and the strictest error-elimination algorithm, was used for CDR3 identification, clonotype clustering and error correction. A nonparametric unseen species model with Euler transformation was used to estimate lower-bound total TCR beta diversity. TCRdb reprocessing: public reads trimmed at Q25 with fastp, clones called with MiXCR, in-frame beta chains kept. Rows with a matching CDR3 protein are joined into one entry that keeps the most common DNA and genes. TCRdb assigned the V and J calls; the authors' analysis was not used. This sample is represented by around 1.5 million distinct CDR3 sequences; approximately 60% of them were singletons. The ten biggest clones cover more than 6% of the sample.

The CDR3 runs 16 residues from the cysteine to the phenylalanine. CDR3 DNA only is kept here, 48 bases in frame from base 1. Based on the germline V gene, the CDR1 and CDR2 sequences are LGHNA and YNFKEQ. V loses 1 base at its end and J loses 6 bases; junction bases beyond the gene matches: 6. Worth noting for this clonotype: Its target antigen remains unknown. No much larger clone is present one base from it, and per-base qualities are unavailable.

This clonotype originated in a man younger than 30 in good health. The sample taken for sequencing was blood. The sequence joins TRBV4-2 to TRBJ2-1; 10 bases in the middle match TRBD2. The nucleotide sequence is TGTGCCAGCAGCCAAGTGGAAAGCGGGGGGGCCAATGAGCAGTTCTTC. The translation is CASSQVESGGANEQFF.